These 23 T cell receptor beta chains were sequenced from one sample in a study of blood T cell repertoires in COVID-19. TCRdb's table, derived via immunoSEQ multiplex PCR, lists solely in-frame clones and lacks some. The sample lists approximately 270,000 clones, around 89% seen once, with approximately 0.84% in the top ten. What was sequenced was peripheral blood. The source is a man in his thirties or forties with acute or convalescent COVID-19.

In this sample, this clone turned up once. The V call is TRBV28, the J call TRBJ1-1; D gene unclear. The CDR3 loop spans 13 amino acids. The V gene's germline CDR1 is MDHEN and CDR2 SYDVKM. Trimming stripped 7 bases from V and 4 bases from J, with 13 bases between. CDR3 sequence (DNA): TGTGCCAGCATCCTAGTGGGTCGCACTGAAGCTTTCTTT. This translates into CASILVGRTEAFF.

This sequence joins TRBV7-9 and TRBJ1-1; D is undetermined. This CDR3 has 16 amino acids. The ends were cut back, 5 bases at V and 3 bases at J, with 19 bases in the middle. Germline V gives CDR1 SEHNR, CDR2 FQNEAQ (reference sequence). The CDR3 spells CASSEDLLIRHTEAFF. In nucleotides, the CDR3 is TGTGCCAGCAGCGAGGATCTTTTGATTAGACACACTGAAGCTTTCTTT.

Only one count was recorded for this clone. The gene calls are TRBV30 and TRBJ1-1; the match to TRBD1 covers 7 bases. The CDR3 runs 14 residues. Germline loops: CDR1 GTSNPN, CDR2 SVGIG (reference sequence). V gave up 2 bases and J gave up 5 bases; unmatched junction bases: 8. The CDR3 region is CAWSRGTVITEAFF. Here the CDR3 DNA reads TGTGCCTGGAGTCGGGGGACAGTAATAACTGAAGCTTTCTTT.

This clone was recorded a few times. This CDR3 reads CASSLPRSSYEQYF. In DNA, the CDR3 is TGTGCCAGCAGCCTCCCGCGGAGCTCCTACGAGCAGTACTTC. The chain is built from TRBV7-8 and TRBJ2-7; D unresolved. Germline CDR1 reads SGHVS; CDR2 reads FQNEAQ. This CDR3 spans 14 amino acids. V was trimmed by 5 bases and J by 0 bases, leaving 11 bases between them.

The count of this clone is one. The chain couples TRBV19 to TRBJ2-1; maybe TRBD2 (6 bases). The V gene's germline CDR1 is LNHDA and CDR2 SQIVND (reference sequence). Trimming shortened V by 4 bases and J by 8 bases, and 12 bases separated the two germline ends. The CDR3 has 13 amino acids. The CDR3 loop is CASSTAPGDEQFF. CDR3 sequence (DNA): TGTGCCAGTAGTACCGCTCCGGGGGATGAGCAGTTCTTC.

CDR3 loop: CASSQDAGLSYEQYF. DNA of the CDR3: TGTGCCAGCAGCCAAGATGCAGGCCTCTCCTACGAGCAGTACTTC. The J gene is TRBJ2-7, the V gene TRBV3-1 (or the pseudogene TRBV3-2); no reliable D call. V lost 0 bases, J lost 0 bases, and 9 bases lay in between. Germline V lookup: CDR1 LGHDT, CDR2 YNNKEL (reference sequence). The CDR3 contains 15 residues.

Written as DNA, the CDR3 is TGTGCCAGCTCAGTCGACAGGGGTGGAGGCACTGAAGCTTTCTTT. It codes for CASSVDRGGGTEAFF. The rearrangement links TRBV18 to TRBJ1-1, with 8 bases identical to TRBD1. Germline V lookup: CDR1 KGHSH, CDR2 LQKENI. The CDR3 is made up of 15 amino acids. V was clipped by 5 bases and J by 4 bases; unmatched bases: 9. The variable domain in full, completed from reference TRBV18 and TRBJ1-1, reads NAGVMQNPRHLVRRRGQEARLRCSPMKGHSHVYWYRQLPEEGLKFMVYLQKENIIDESGMPKERFSAEFPKEGPSILRIQQVVRGDSAAYFCASSVDRGGGTEAFFGQGTRLTVV.

The chain uses TRBV5-6 and TRBJ1-3; D may be TRBD1 (5 bases). V was pared by 5 bases and J by 0 bases, with 12 bases between. The CDR3 loop spans 15 amino acids. Germline CDR1 and CDR2: SGHDT and YYEEEE. This chain's CDR3 is CASRKLQDSGNTIYF. CDR3 nucleotide sequence: TGTGCCAGCAGGAAATTACAGGACTCTGGAAACACCATATATTTT.

J is TRBJ2-1 and V is TRBV5-1, with 8 bases identical to TRBD1. The CDR3 spans 15 residues. V lost 4 bases, J lost 2 bases, and 5 bases stayed unmatched. The germline CDR1 and CDR2 sequences are SGHRS and YFSETQ. The CDR3 DNA reads as TGCGCCAGCAGCCCTGGACAGGGTACCTACAATGAGCAGTTCTTC. Its translation: CASSPGQGTYNEQFF.

This chain joins TRBV2 and TRBJ2-2; 7 nucleotides match TRBD2. V shed 9 bases and J 2 bases; nucleotides not matched to a gene: 9. In germline, CDR1 is SNHLY, CDR2 FYNNEI. The CDR3 runs to 15 residues. The CDR3 nucleotides are TGTGCCAGACAATACCGGGACTACAACACCGGGGAGCTGTTTTTT. It specifies CARQYRDYNTGELFF.

The chain employs TRBV5-5 and TRBJ2-7, with D unclear. This CDR3 is 15 amino acids long. Per germline, CDR1 SGHKS and CDR2 YYEKEE (reference sequence). Trimming removed 0 bases at V and 12 bases at J, with 22 bases between. The CDR3 bases are TGTGCCAGCAGCTTGGACCCAGTTTCCTCTCCCCCTCCGTACTTC. Amino acid sequence: CASSLDPVSSPPPYF.

V usage is TRBV19 and J usage is TRBJ1-6; D is unclear. The CDR3 consists of 16 residues. CDR1 is LNHDA, CDR2 SQIVND, per germline (reference sequence). V lost 3 bases and J lost 0, with 9 bases in between. CDR3 protein: CASSIQLSSYNSPLHF. The CDR3 nucleotides read TGTGCCAGTAGTATCCAGTTAAGCTCCTATAATTCACCCCTCCACTTT.

V usage is TRBV6-5 and J usage is TRBJ2-6; D perhaps matches TRBD1 (5 bases). V was cut by 7 bases and J by 2 bases, with 12 bases left in between. Germline V lookup: CDR1 MNHEY, CDR2 SVGAGI. This CDR3 is built from 15 residues. CDR3 coding DNA: TGTGCCAGCAACCAGGGTTTGGCTGGGGCCAACGTCCTGACTTTC. This codes for CASNQGLAGANVLTF.

The chain uses TRBV24-1 and TRBJ2-5, with D possibly being TRBD2 (6 bases). V lost 5 bases, J lost 3 bases, and 18 bases lay in between. Germline lookup yields CDR1 KGHDR and CDR2 SFDVKD. This CDR3 contains 16 residues. CDR3: CATSALFGGIEETQYF. DNA for the CDR3: TGTGCCACCAGTGCCCTATTCGGAGGGATTGAAGAGACCCAGTACTTC.

The chain joins TRBV7-8 to TRBJ2-1, with 7 bases fitting TRBD1. CDR3 length equals 19 residues. Germline loops: CDR1 SGHVS, CDR2 FQNEAQ. With 4 bases clipped from V and 0 bases from J, the junction kept 15 bases outside the gene matches. The chain's CDR3 is CASSYLRDSRNSSYNEQFF. For the CDR3, the DNA is TGTGCCAGCAGCTACCTCCGGGACAGCCGGAATAGCTCCTACAATGAGCAGTTCTTC.

The chain combines TRBV6-5 with TRBJ1-6; 10 nucleotides match TRBD1. Germline CDR1 MNHEY, CDR2 SVGAGI. The CDR3 loop spans 15 amino acids. Trimming cost V 7 bases and J 10 bases; bases outside gene matches: 10. The CDR3 region is CASTYRDRGESPLHF. The CDR3 bases are TGTGCCAGCACATATAGGGACAGGGGAGAATCACCCCTCCACTTT.

V gene TRBV14 combines with J gene TRBJ2-7; D gene uncertain. Germline V CDR1 and CDR2: SGHDN, FVKESK. This CDR3 has 14 amino acids. V was trimmed by 0 bases and J by 10 bases, leaving 16 bases between them. For the CDR3, the DNA is TGTGCCAGCAGCCAAGATCTCGCGCCATCCCCTCAGTACTTC. It is translated as CASSQDLAPSPQYF.

The chain is built from TRBV11-2 and TRBJ2-5; tentatively, D is TRBD1 (5 bases). The V end was cut by 2 bases, the J end by 5 bases, with 12 bases between. This CDR3 spans 14 amino acids. CDR1 is SGHAT and CDR2 is FQNNGV in the germline V gene. DNA of the CDR3: TGTGCCAGCAGCTTATCTGCAGGGTTGGAGACCCAGTACTTC. This gives the protein CASSLSAGLETQYF.

The J gene is TRBJ2-2, the V gene TRBV21-1; the table's D gene call, TRBD2, was not cross checked with the DNA. TRBV21-1 is a listed pseudogene. The CDR3 spans 17 residues. The DNA for the CDR3 is TGTGCCAGCAGCAAATCCCCCCTAGCGGTGACCGCCGGGGAGCTGTTTTTT. Translation: CASSKSPLAVTAGELFF.

V is TRBV3-1 (or the pseudogene TRBV3-2) and J is TRBJ2-1; tentatively, D is TRBD2 (6 bases). Germline lookup yields CDR1 LGHDT and CDR2 YNNKEL (reference sequence). This CDR3 spans 13 amino acids. The V end lost 2 bases, the J end lost 6 bases, and 8 bases lay between the germline ends. CDR3 protein: CASSQMRGNEQFF. The DNA for the CDR3 is TGTGCCAGCAGCCAAATGCGGGGCAATGAGCAGTTCTTC.

The count of this clone is one. The rearrangement uses TRBV5-1 and TRBJ2-5; D is possibly TRBD2 (5 bases). Between the trimmed V and J ends, which lost 0 bases and 8 bases, there was a span of 20 bases. The CDR3 is 16 amino acids. Per the germline V gene, CDR1 is SGHRS and CDR2 is YFSETQ. Here the CDR3 reads CASSLEAVGSKRTQYF. DNA for the CDR3: TGCGCCAGCAGCTTGGAAGCGGTGGGTTCCAAGAGAACCCAGTACTTC.

This CDR3 reads CASSLNRATNYGYTF. The CDR3 DNA follows: TGTGCCAGCAGCTTAAACAGGGCTACTAACTATGGCTACACCTTC. The gene calls are TRBV7-9 and TRBJ1-2; perhaps TRBD1 as D (6 bases). The CDR3 totals 15 residues. Germline lookup yields CDR1 SEHNR and CDR2 FQNEAQ (reference sequence). Trimming stripped 2 bases from V and 0 bases from J, with 10 bases between.

This chain links TRBV28 with TRBJ1-2; no definite D call. Trimming pared 7 bases from V and 2 bases from J, leaving 14 bases between. The V gene's germline CDR1 is MDHEN and CDR2 SYDVKM. CDR3 length equals 14 residues. DNA for the CDR3: TGTGCCAGCACCGCGAGCCCCCTCAACTATGGCTACACCTTC. Its protein product is CASTASPLNYGYTF.